Presented here are 30 T cell receptor beta chains from one specimen sequenced in a study of cytomegalovirus exposure and HLA in healthy donors. Primers for the PCR totalled 60 Vbeta and 13 Jbeta. The protocol was immunoSEQ multiplex PCR, while the TCRdb copy is restricted to in-frame clones and leaves out a portion. The data hold 91,000 or so clones, with about three quarters observed a single time. Material: PBMCs. The source is a man aged 25 to 45 in good health and CMV-seropositive.

The rearrangement joins TRBV5-1 to TRBJ2-5; 7 bases are shared with TRBD2. The CDR3 loop spans 13 amino acids. Unmatched junction bases numbered 7, after V lost 4 bases and J lost 7 bases. Per germline, CDR1 SGHRS and CDR2 YFSETQ. The CDR3 nucleotides read TGCGCCAGCAGCCTTGGGACGGGGGGGACCCAGTACTTC. Its protein is CASSLGTGGTQYF.

With respect to this clone: The same CDR3 is also encoded by other DNA sequences in this sample. The chain couples TRBV18 to TRBJ1-1; 9 bases agree with TRBD1. This CDR3 comprises 14 residues. V dropped 3 bases and J dropped 3; count of bases not matched to a gene: 2. Germline V gene data show CDR1 as KGHSH and CDR2 as LQKENI. The CDR3 bases are TGTGCCAGCTCACCGGGACAGGGCTACACTGAAGCTTTCTTT. It codes for CASSPGQGYTEAFF.

V and J are TRBV21-1 and TRBJ2-1; whether TRBD1, the table's D call, matches the DNA was not checked. TRBV21-1 is a pseudogene locus. The CDR3 sequence is 14 residues long. The CDR3 DNA is TGTGCCAGCAGCCGGCGGACAGGGGCGACTGAGCAGTTCTTC. Amino acids: CASSRRTGATEQFF.

The rearrangement uses TRBV5-1 and TRBJ1-1; D is ambiguous. Per germline, CDR1 SGHRS and CDR2 YFSETQ. CDR3 length: 14 amino acids. V dropped 0 bases and J dropped 1 base, with 7 bases sitting between them. The CDR3 reads CASSLVYGNTEAFF. The CDR3 nucleotides read TGCGCCAGCAGCTTGGTATACGGGAACACTGAAGCTTTCTTT.

The chain combines TRBV4-3 with TRBJ1-4; 12 bases fit TRBD1. The V segment lost 0 bases and the J segment 7 bases; nucleotides outside the gene matches: 9. CDR3 length: 18 amino acids. Germline values: CDR1 LGHNA, CDR2 YSLEER. CDR3 region: CASSQDIGDRGQAEKLFF. For the CDR3, the DNA is TGCGCCAGCAGCCAAGATATAGGGGACAGGGGGCAGGCTGAAAAACTGTTTTTT.

Comments on this clone: Because it lacks the conserved phenylalanine or tryptophan at the end, this CDR3 is likely a read error. The DNA is omitted, as the CDR3 cannot be located on it reliably, and the CDR3 follows TCRdb's listing. The rearrangement links TRBV5-1 to TRBJ1-1; the tabulated D call, TRBD1, remains unverified against the DNA. The CDR3 sequence runs 12 residues, both termini included. Germline V gene lookup returns CDR1 SGHRS and CDR2 YFSETQ. CDR3 loop: CASTNDRGAWVV.

V is TRBV5-1 and J is TRBJ2-7, with TRBD1 identical over 12 bases. Germline-derived CDR1 and CDR2 are SGHRS and YFSETQ. The CDR3 consists of 15 residues. Trimming removed 2 bases from V and 7 bases from J; junction bases left unmatched: 7. The CDR3 DNA reads TGCGCCAGCAGCTTCGGGACAGGGGGCCGGGGGGAGCAGTACTTC. Residues: CASSFGTGGRGEQYF.

The chain couples TRBV28 to TRBJ1-5, with a possible D match to TRBD1 (6 bases). The V and J ends lost 7 bases and 6 bases respectively, with 16 bases between them. The V gene's germline CDR1 is MDHEN and CDR2 SYDVKM. The CDR3 extends over 14 amino acids. Here the CDR3 DNA reads TGTGCCAGCATCTTGGGCGGGGGCGGTCAGCCCCAGCATTTT. Encoded protein: CASILGGGGQPQHF.

This chain links TRBV5-1 with TRBJ1-4, with D unclear. This CDR3 has 15 amino acids. Germline V gene data show CDR1 as SGHRS and CDR2 as YFSETQ. Trimming shortened V by 3 bases and J by 0 bases, and 9 bases separated the two germline ends. The CDR3 protein is CASSSAGATNEKLFF. The DNA for the CDR3 is TGCGCCAGCAGCTCCGCCGGGGCAACTAATGAAAAACTGTTTTTT.

This chain connects TRBV27 to TRBJ2-7; TRBD1 is a possible D gene (6 bases). There are 15 residues in the CDR3. The germline V gene has CDR1 MNHEY and CDR2 SMNVEV (reference sequence). Trimming stripped 5 bases from V and 4 bases from J, with 18 bases between. CDR3 nucleotides: TGTGCCAGCAGTACACGGGACACTGCTCCTTACGAGCAGTACTTC. It specifies CASSTRDTAPYEQYF.

The CDR3 coding sequence is TGTGCCAGCAGCTCCCTACCGGGACAATCCACCGGGGAGCTGTTTTTT. This sequence encodes CASSSLPGQSTGELFF. The chain is built from TRBV7-9 and TRBJ2-2; weak D call: TRBD1 (6 bases). This CDR3 has 16 amino acids. Trimming left V 4 bases short and J 4 bases short, with 16 bases between. Per germline, CDR1 SEHNR and CDR2 FQNEAQ (reference sequence).

This clone was counted once. The V and J genes are TRBV6-1 and TRBJ2-3, with D possibly matching TRBD2 (5 bases). There are 14 residues in the CDR3. Germline V gene sequence: CDR1 MNHNS, CDR2 SASEGT. V was pared by 5 bases and J by 0 bases, with 9 bases between. CDR3 in amino acids: CASSPGFSTDTQYF. DNA of the CDR3: TGTGCCAGCAGTCCGGGATTCAGCACAGATACGCAGTATTTT.

The chain combines TRBV27 with TRBJ1-2, with D uncertain. Germline V CDR1 and CDR2: MNHEY, SMNVEV (reference sequence). Trimming took off 2 bases at V and 8 bases at J, with 15 bases between the two ends. This CDR3 is 14 amino acids long. This CDR3 reads CASSLNGYGGGYTF. Written as DNA, the CDR3 is TGTGCCAGCAGTTTAAATGGGTACGGAGGAGGCTACACCTTC.

The V and J genes are TRBV5-1 and TRBJ1-5; TRBD1 is a possible D gene (5 bases). Trimming removed 4 bases from V and 5 bases from J, with 13 bases in between. CDR3 length equals 14 residues. The germline gives CDR1 SGHRS, CDR2 YFSETQ. The CDR3 here is CASSLEGLHQPQHF. Here the CDR3 DNA reads TGCGCCAGCAGCCTGGAGGGACTTCATCAGCCCCAGCATTTT.

The chain links TRBV6-5 to TRBJ2-1; 11 nucleotides match TRBD2. From germline, CDR1 is MNHEY and CDR2 SVGAGI. The CDR3 is 15 residues long. The V and J ends lost 5 bases and 8 bases, in that order; junction bases with no gene match: 8. As DNA, the CDR3 is TGTGCCAGCAGTCAAAGACTAGCGGGAAGCGATGAGCAGTTCTTC. Its protein is CASSQRLAGSDEQFF.

This clone came up once. This chain uses TRBV27 with TRBJ2-7; TRBD2 aligns across 8 bases. This CDR3 is 14 amino acids long. Unmatched junction bases numbered 3, after V lost 3 bases and J lost 2 bases. Per germline, CDR1 MNHEY and CDR2 SMNVEV (reference sequence). The CDR3 here is CASSLGSGTYEQYF. DNA of the CDR3: TGTGCCAGCAGTTTGGGTAGCGGGACCTACGAGCAGTACTTC.

The chain uses TRBV9 and TRBJ2-1; 8 bases map to TRBD2. Germline V CDR1 and CDR2: SGDLS, YYNGEE. The junction had 5 bases not matched to a gene; V was cut back by 3 bases and J by 6 bases. CDR3 size: 14 residues. CDR3 DNA: TGTGCCAGCAGCGGGCGACTAGCGACCAATGAGCAGTTCTTC. Its translation is CASSGRLATNEQFF.

The rearrangement uses TRBV2 and TRBJ1-2; no firm D call. V shed 6 bases and J shed 2 bases, with 13 bases lying between them. CDR3 size: 14 residues. CDR1 SNHLY and CDR2 FYNNEI come from the germline V gene. The CDR3 DNA sequence: TGTGCCAGCAGACTAGAGGGAATCAACTATGGCTACACCTTC. Amino acids: CASRLEGINYGYTF.

This rearrangement joins TRBV28 to TRBJ2-7; possible D gene TRBD2, 5 bases. CDR1 and CDR2 (germline): MDHEN, SYDVKM. This CDR3 comprises 14 residues. V was trimmed by 3 bases and J by 6 bases, leaving 15 bases between them. The CDR3: CASSFGLSASEQYF. The CDR3 DNA sequence: TGTGCCAGCAGTTTTGGACTCTCGGCTTCCGAGCAGTACTTC.

This chain uses TRBV6-6 with TRBJ1-5; tentative D call: TRBD1 (6 bases). V lost 3 bases and J lost 7, with 13 bases in between. There are 14 residues in the CDR3. Germline values: CDR1 MNHNY, CDR2 SVGAGI (reference sequence). CDR3 bases: TGTGCCAGCAGTTATGTGCAGGGGACCCAGCCCCAGCATTTT. It translates to CASSYVQGTQPQHF.

The chain uses TRBV6-6 and TRBJ1-4; D not certain. The V gene's germline CDR1 is MNHNY and CDR2 SVGAGI (reference sequence). V was trimmed by 2 bases and J by 6 bases, leaving 16 bases between them. The CDR3 totals 16 residues. CDR3 in amino acids: CASSYDPGGIYEKLFF. CDR3 nucleotides: TGTGCCAGCAGTTACGATCCGGGTGGTATATATGAAAAACTGTTTTTT.

The chain carries TRBV5-1 and TRBJ1-6; 7 bases agree with TRBD1. CDR1 is SGHRS and CDR2 is YFSETQ in the germline V gene. Losses at the gene ends were 3 bases for V and 10 bases for J; bases not matched to a gene: 10. CDR3 length equals 15 residues. CDR3: CASSWNRGSSSPLHF. The CDR3 region has the DNA TGCGCCAGCAGCTGGAACAGGGGAAGCAGCTCACCCCTCCACTTT.

The chain employs TRBV6-1 and TRBJ1-1, with a tentative D call TRBD1 (5 bases). Trimming took off 9 bases at V and 0 bases at J, with 17 bases between the two ends. CDR1 MNHNS and CDR2 SASEGT come from the germline V gene. The CDR3 is made up of 15 amino acids. The CDR3 protein is CASALSTGVNTEAFF. DNA of the CDR3: TGTGCCAGTGCCCTTTCCACAGGAGTGAACACTGAAGCTTTCTTT.

The V and J genes are TRBV10-1 and TRBJ2-7; TRBD2 matches at 9 bases. The V gene's germline CDR1 is WNHNN and CDR2 SYGVQD (reference sequence). The CDR3 has 17 amino acids. J lost 2 bases, V lost 7 bases, and 15 bases had no gene match. The CDR3 bases are TGCGCCAGCATCGAGGGGGTAGCGGGAGATCCCCCCTACGAGCAGTACTTC. It yields the protein CASIEGVAGDPPYEQYF.

This rearrangement joins TRBV5-1 to TRBJ1-2; 7 positions match TRBD1. Germline assignment: CDR1 SGHRS and CDR2 YFSETQ. The CDR3 has 15 amino acids. Trimming removed 2 bases from V and 2 bases from J; junction bases left unmatched: 6. The CDR3 loop reads CASSFRQGVNYGYTF. CDR3 DNA: TGCGCCAGCAGCTTCCGCCAGGGGGTCAACTATGGCTACACCTTC.

The rearrangement joins TRBV7-6 to TRBJ2-3; D not certain. Between the trimmed V and J ends, which lost 5 bases and 1 base, there was a span of 4 bases. The CDR3 length is 12 residues. Per the germline V gene, CDR1 is SGHVS and CDR2 is FNYEAQ. This CDR3 is CASSPGTDTQYF. CDR3 in DNA: TGTGCCAGCAGCCCCGGCACAGATACGCAGTATTTT.

The chain recombines TRBV7-2 with TRBJ2-5, with 10 positions matching TRBD1. The CDR3 covers 13 residues. Germline values: CDR1 SGHTA, CDR2 FQGNSA. J was trimmed by 4 bases and V by 5 bases; bases with no gene match: 1. The DNA of the CDR3 is TGTGCCAGCAGCAGGGACAGGGGAGAGACCCAGTACTTC. Its translation: CASSRDRGETQYF.

The chain is built from TRBV6-1 and TRBJ2-5; D is undetermined. Trimming stripped 3 bases from V and 4 bases from J, with 6 bases between. CDR3 length: 12 amino acids. Germline V gives CDR1 MNHNS, CDR2 SASEGT. CDR3 in DNA: TGTGCCAGCAGTGATGGCGGAGAGACCCAGTACTTC. Encoded protein: CASSDGGETQYF.

V gene TRBV10-3 combines with J gene TRBJ2-2; 8 nucleotides line up with TRBD1. The CDR3 totals 14 residues. Trimming took 0 bases from V and 6 from J; bases not matched to a gene: 0. CDR1 and CDR2 (germline): ENHRY, SYGVKD. The CDR3 DNA is TGTGCCATCAGTGAGTCGGACAGGGCCGGGGAGCTGTTTTTT. This translates into CAISESDRAGELFF.

This clone was recorded a few times. V and J are TRBV20-1 and TRBJ2-3, with D uncertain. CDR1 is DFQATT, CDR2 SNEGSKA, per germline (reference sequence). The CDR3 loop spans 11 amino acids. Trimming pared 6 bases from V and 5 bases from J, leaving 9 bases between. CDR3 coding DNA: TGCAGTGCCAGCGTGAGAGATACGCAGTATTTT. It codes for CSASVRDTQYF.